These 25 T cell receptor beta chains were sequenced from one sample in a study of cytomegalovirus exposure and HLA in healthy donors (dated by TCRdb to about 2017). The library was prepared using the immunoSEQ multiplex PCR assay. The multiplex PCR relied on a mix of 60 forward primers for TCR Vbeta segments and 13 reverse primers for TCR Jbeta segments. TCRdb stores this immuneACCESS table with in-frame sequences only. Part of the clones is absent; in the studies checked, under half of the shortfall reflects unresolved V genes, and no reason is known for the rest. The table for this sample lists under 150,000 clones; 79% of them were counted only once. The top ten hold about 3.4% of the sample. Sequenced sample: PBMCs. The receptors were sampled from a female donor in good health and CMV-seronegative.

This clone was recorded a few times. V usage is TRBV7-9 and J usage is TRBJ1-2; D uncertain. V lost 1 base to trimming and J lost 4 bases, with 13 bases between them. Germline V gene data show CDR1 as SEHNR and CDR2 as FQNEAQ (reference sequence). CDR3 length: 15 residues. CDR3 in DNA: TGTGCCAGCAGCTTAGAGTTTTTTGGCTTCTATGGCTACACCTTC. The encoded protein is CASSLEFFGFYGYTF.

The V call is TRBV6-1, the J call TRBJ1-2, with 9 bases that match TRBD1. The CDR3 runs 15 residues. Germline V gene data show CDR1 as MNHNS and CDR2 as SASEGT. The V gene end was trimmed by 4 bases and the J gene end by 0 bases; junction bases not matched to a gene: 3. The chain's CDR3 is CASSVGQGPNYGYTF. CDR3 coding DNA: TGTGCCAGCAGTGTCGGACAGGGGCCTAACTATGGCTACACCTTC.

The V call is TRBV11-2, the J call TRBJ1-1; tentatively, D is TRBD1 (6 bases). The CDR3 consists of 14 residues. V was trimmed by 4 bases and J by 4 bases, leaving 13 bases between them. The V gene's germline CDR1 is SGHAT and CDR2 FQNNGV. CDR3 amino acids: CASSSLTGLTEAFF. The CDR3, as DNA: TGTGCCAGCAGCTCGTTAACAGGGCTCACTGAAGCTTTCTTT.

The V call is TRBV19, the J call TRBJ2-3, with 12 bases matching TRBD1. This CDR3 is 14 amino acids long. With V trimmed by 4 bases and J by 13 bases, 9 bases remained unmatched. CDR1 and CDR2 from the germline V gene are LNHDA and SQIVND (reference sequence). As DNA, the CDR3 is TGTGCCAGTAGTACCCAGGGACAGGGGGCGGATAAGTATTTT. This encodes CASSTQGQGADKYF.

The J gene is TRBJ1-2, the V gene TRBV27; D gene ambiguous. The V gene lost 3 bases and the J gene lost 8 bases, with 13 bases spanning the gap. Per germline, CDR1 MNHEY and CDR2 SMNVEV (reference sequence). The CDR3 covers 13 residues. The CDR3 sequence: CASSLSFAGGYTF. In nucleotides, the CDR3 is TGTGCCAGCAGTTTGTCCTTCGCTGGCGGCTACACCTTC.

This clone has just a few counts. This sequence joins TRBV10-3 and TRBJ1-2; 8 nucleotides match TRBD1. The CDR3 runs to 15 residues. Looked up from germline, CDR1 is ENHRY and CDR2 is SYGVKD. With V trimmed by 6 bases and J by 7 bases, 13 bases remained unmatched. For the CDR3, the DNA is TGTGCCATCAGCGGGGGGACAGGAAAAAAATTTGGCTACACCTTC. It yields the protein CAISGGTGKKFGYTF.

The J gene is TRBJ2-7, the V gene TRBV11-2; D might be TRBD2 (6 bases). This CDR3 is built from 12 residues. CDR1 and CDR2 from the germline V gene are SGHAT and FQNNGV. Between the trimmed V and J ends, which lost 4 bases and 7 bases, there was a span of 11 bases. The CDR3: CASSSRGGEQYF. CDR3 in DNA: TGTGCCAGCAGCTCCCGTGGGGGGGAGCAGTACTTC.

The chain joins TRBV6-5 to TRBJ1-6; 8 nucleotides line up with TRBD1. The length of the CDR3 is 13 residues. Trimming removed 6 bases from V and 9 bases from J; junction bases left unmatched: 4. Per germline, CDR1 MNHEY and CDR2 SVGAGI. The CDR3 bases are TGTGCCAGCAGATTGGACAGGGCTTCACCCCTCCACTTT. Encoded protein: CASRLDRASPLHF.

A few counts support this clone. The chain combines TRBV5-1 with TRBJ1-1, with D unresolved. The length of the CDR3 is 13 residues. Germline lookup yields CDR1 SGHRS and CDR2 YFSETQ. Trimming removed 2 bases from V and 4 bases from J, with 9 bases in between. In DNA, the CDR3 is TGCGCCAGCAGCTTTGGGCTCAGCACTGAAGCTTTCTTT. This gives the protein CASSFGLSTEAFF.

This clone was recorded once. V and J are TRBV2 and TRBJ2-1; D is ambiguous. The CDR3 sequence is 13 residues long. The V and J ends lost 8 bases and 6 bases respectively, with 14 bases between them. Germline CDR1 and CDR2: SNHLY and FYNNEI. The DNA for the CDR3 is TGTGCCAGCTTCCCCTCGTCCGGCAATGAGCAGTTCTTC. This translates into CASFPSSGNEQFF. The full variable domain, its missing parts supplied by reference TRBV2 and TRBJ2-1, is EPEVTQTPSHQVTQMGQEVILRCVPISNHLYFYWYRQILGQKVEFLVSFYNNEISEKSEIFDDQFSVERPDGSNFTLKIRSTKLEDSAMYFCASFPSSGNEQFFGPGTRLTVL.

The V gene is TRBV15, the J gene TRBJ2-5, with a weak D call TRBD1 (5 bases). CDR1 is LNHNV, CDR2 YYDKDF, per germline (reference sequence). This CDR3 has 15 residues. Deletions cut 7 bases from V and 5 bases from J, with 20 bases between. The DNA of the CDR3 is TGTGCCACCAATGCGGCGGCAGGGAAATTTGAGACCCAGTACTTC. This gives the protein CATNAAAGKFETQYF.

The chain combines TRBV10-2 with TRBJ2-1; 12 nucleotides match TRBD2. The length of the CDR3 is 15 residues. Germline V gene sequence: CDR1 WSHSY, CDR2 SAAADI. The junction had 9 bases not matched to a gene; V was cut back by 7 bases and J by 8 bases. CDR3 residues: CASTVSSGRAHEQFF. The CDR3, as DNA: TGCGCCAGCACCGTATCTAGCGGGAGGGCCCATGAGCAGTTCTTC.

The chain combines TRBV11-2 with TRBJ2-3; TRBD2 matches 9 bases. This CDR3 region has 18 residues. CDR1 and CDR2 (germline): SGHAT, FQNNGV. The V and J ends lost 3 bases and 1 base, in that order; junction bases with no gene match: 11. The CDR3 reads CASSFGLLAGVRTDTQYF. The CDR3 DNA reads as TGTGCCAGCAGCTTTGGACTGTTAGCGGGAGTTCGCACAGATACGCAGTATTTT.

Concerning this clone itself: The sample has other DNA sequences that encode this CDR3 too. This rearrangement joins TRBV6-1 to TRBJ1-5; 7 positions match TRBD1. The germline gives CDR1 MNHNS, CDR2 SASEGT. The J segment lost 4 bases and the V segment lost 4 bases, leaving 4 bases of the junction unmatched. CDR3 length: 14 amino acids. The CDR3 reads CASSGGQTNQPQHF. CDR3 in DNA: TGTGCCAGCAGTGGGGGACAGACAAATCAGCCCCAGCATTTT.

J is TRBJ2-5 and V is TRBV7-8; 9 nucleotides line up with TRBD2. After removal of 2 bases from V and 2 bases from J, the junction contained 0 bases not matched to a gene. Germline V CDR1 and CDR2: SGHVS, FQNEAQ. CDR3 size: 14 residues. Written as DNA, the CDR3 is TGTGCCAGCAGCTTACTAGCGGGGCAAGAGACCCAGTACTTC. This codes for CASSLLAGQETQYF.

This chain links TRBV7-3 with TRBJ2-2, with 7 positions matching TRBD1. J lost 6 bases, V lost 5 bases, and 6 bases had no gene match. The CDR3 extends over 14 amino acids. The germline V gene has CDR1 SGHTA and CDR2 FQGTGA. Here the CDR3 DNA reads TGTGCCAGCAGCCGGGACAGAACGGCCGGGGAGCTGTTTTTT. Its translation: CASSRDRTAGELFF.

The chain links TRBV6-4 to TRBJ2-4; tentative D call: TRBD1 (6 bases). This CDR3 is built from 13 residues. V was pared by 6 bases and J by 8 bases, with 14 bases between. The germline V gene encodes CDR1 MRHNA and CDR2 SNTAGT. CDR3 DNA sequence: TGTGCCAGCAGCCGACAGGCCTGGGACATTCAGTACTTC. It is translated as CASSRQAWDIQYF.

This clone has a handful of counts. This chain connects TRBV5-1 to TRBJ2-2, with 7 bases identical to TRBD2. Germline V gene data show CDR1 as SGHRS and CDR2 as YFSETQ. The CDR3 loop spans 17 amino acids. J was trimmed by 5 bases and V by 0 bases; bases with no gene match: 10. The CDR3 bases are TGCGCCAGCAGCTTGGCCTCCAGGGTCGGGGGGACCGGGGAGCTGTTTTTT. It codes for CASSLASRVGGTGELFF. The full variable domain, in which reference TRBV5-1 and TRBJ2-2 provide the parts outside the CDR3, is KAGVTQTPRYLIKTRGQQVTLSCSPISGHRSVSWYQQTPGQGLQFLFEYFSETQRNKGNFPGRFSGRQFSNSRSEMNVSTLELGDSALYLCASSLASRVGGTGELFFGEGSRLTVL.

DNA for the CDR3: TGTGCCAGTAGCGCGCAAACGGGACAGGAGAGAAACGAGCAGTACTTC. This translates into CASSAQTGQERNEQYF. The chain recombines TRBV19 with TRBJ2-7; 8 bases align to TRBD1. This CDR3 region has 16 residues. The germline V gene encodes CDR1 LNHDA and CDR2 SQIVND (reference sequence). V shed 6 bases, J shed 5 bases, and the junction held 15 bases outside the gene matches.

J is TRBJ1-2 and V is TRBV9; 7 nucleotides line up with TRBD1. From germline, CDR1 is SGDLS and CDR2 YYNGEE. The CDR3 runs 16 residues. Trimming cost V 2 bases and J 4 bases; bases outside gene matches: 11. Here the CDR3 DNA reads TGTGCCAGCAGCGTTAGTACTCCGGACAGGAGCTATGGCTACACCTTC. Translating gives CASSVSTPDRSYGYTF.

V and J are TRBV11-3 and TRBJ2-7, with TRBD2 matching 7 bases. CDR1 is SGHNT, CDR2 YENEEA, per germline. The CDR3 contains 14 residues. V was pared by 5 bases and J by 2 bases, with 6 bases of the junction left unmatched. The CDR3 sequence is CASSPGLVPYEQYF. As DNA, the CDR3 is TGTGCCAGCAGCCCCGGACTAGTTCCCTACGAGCAGTACTTC.

The gene calls are TRBV5-4 and TRBJ2-5; D is possibly TRBD2 (5 bases). The DNA end lines up better with TRBJ2-7; the J call may be wrong. CDR3 length: 12 amino acids. The germline V gene encodes CDR1 SGHNT and CDR2 YYREEE (reference sequence). The CDR3 DNA reads as TGTGCCAGCAGCCCGGGGAACTACGAGCAGTACTTC. Amino acid sequence: CASSPGNYEQYF.

V gene TRBV28 combines with J gene TRBJ2-5; a possible D gene is TRBD2 (7 bases). The CDR3 has 14 amino acids. The V and J ends lost 5 bases and 5 bases respectively, with 15 bases between them. Germline V lookup: CDR1 MDHEN, CDR2 SYDVKM. Here the CDR3 reads CASSPMGGLETQYF. The CDR3 DNA reads TGTGCCAGCAGTCCTATGGGGGGGCTGGAGACCCAGTACTTC.

This clone occurred a few times. The chain couples TRBV2 to TRBJ1-2; the match to TRBD1 covers 8 bases. This CDR3 has 14 amino acids. CDR1 and CDR2 from the germline V gene are SNHLY and FYNNEI. V lost 3 bases and J lost 4; bases outside the gene matches: 4. CDR3 in amino acids: CASSEDRDGYGYTF. The CDR3 DNA reads TGTGCCAGCAGTGAGGACAGGGACGGCTATGGCTACACCTTC.

This chain links TRBV9 with TRBJ2-5, with 7 bases identical to TRBD1. This CDR3 spans 15 amino acids. From germline, CDR1 is SGDLS and CDR2 YYNGEE. V lost 4 bases, J lost 0 bases, and 6 bases stayed unmatched. The CDR3 region is CASSSQGTDQETQYF. The CDR3 bases are TGTGCCAGCAGCTCACAAGGGACAGACCAAGAGACCCAGTACTTC.